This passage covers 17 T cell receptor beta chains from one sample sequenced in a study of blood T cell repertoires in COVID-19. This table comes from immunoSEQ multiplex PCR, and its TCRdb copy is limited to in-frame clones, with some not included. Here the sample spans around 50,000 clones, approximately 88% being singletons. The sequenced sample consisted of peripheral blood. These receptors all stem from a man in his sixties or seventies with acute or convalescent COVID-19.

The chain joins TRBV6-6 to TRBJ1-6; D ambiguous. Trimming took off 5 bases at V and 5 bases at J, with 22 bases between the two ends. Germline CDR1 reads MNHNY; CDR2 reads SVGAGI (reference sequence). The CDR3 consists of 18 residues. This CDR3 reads CASSQTRPLGRNNSPLHF. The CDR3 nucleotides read TGTGCCAGCAGTCAAACCAGGCCCCTCGGAAGGAATAATTCACCCCTCCACTTT.

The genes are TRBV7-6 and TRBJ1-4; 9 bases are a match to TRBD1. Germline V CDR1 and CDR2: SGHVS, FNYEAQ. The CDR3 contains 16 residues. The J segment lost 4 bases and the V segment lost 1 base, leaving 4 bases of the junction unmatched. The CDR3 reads CASSLGRTGVNEKLFF. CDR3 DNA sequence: TGTGCCAGCAGCTTAGGACGGACAGGGGTTAATGAAAAACTGTTTTTT.

The DNA for the CDR3 is TGTGCCAGCAGTTACTCTCAGGCTACGAACACCGGGGAGCTGTTTTTT. Its translation: CASSYSQATNTGELFF. The chain uses TRBV6-2 or TRBV6-3 and TRBJ2-2; D remains unclear. Germline V gives CDR1 MNHEY, CDR2 SVGEGT. The CDR3 has 16 residues. Trimming left V 0 bases short and J 0 bases short, with 8 bases between.

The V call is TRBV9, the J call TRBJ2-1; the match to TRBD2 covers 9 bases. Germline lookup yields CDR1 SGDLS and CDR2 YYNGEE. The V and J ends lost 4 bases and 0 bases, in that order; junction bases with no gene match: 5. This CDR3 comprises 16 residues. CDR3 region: CASSRAGGSSYNEQFF. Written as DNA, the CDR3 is TGTGCCAGCAGCAGGGCGGGGGGGAGCTCCTACAATGAGCAGTTCTTC.

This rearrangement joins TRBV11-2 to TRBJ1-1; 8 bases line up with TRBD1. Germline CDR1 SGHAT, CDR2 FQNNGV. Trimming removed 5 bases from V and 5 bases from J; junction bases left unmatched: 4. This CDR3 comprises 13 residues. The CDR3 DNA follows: TGTGCCAGCAGCACCCGGACAGGGACTGAAGCTTTCTTT. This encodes CASSTRTGTEAFF.

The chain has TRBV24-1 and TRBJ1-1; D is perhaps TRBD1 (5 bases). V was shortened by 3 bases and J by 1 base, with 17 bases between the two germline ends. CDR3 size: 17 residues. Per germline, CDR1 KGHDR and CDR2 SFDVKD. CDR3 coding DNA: TGTGCCACCAGTGATACACGACCTGAGACAGCGAACACTGAAGCTTTCTTT. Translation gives CATSDTRPETANTEAFF.

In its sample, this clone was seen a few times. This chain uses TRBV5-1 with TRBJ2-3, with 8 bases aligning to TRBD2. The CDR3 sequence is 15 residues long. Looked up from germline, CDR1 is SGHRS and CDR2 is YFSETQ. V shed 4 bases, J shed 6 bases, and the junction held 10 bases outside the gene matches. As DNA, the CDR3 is TGCGCCAGCAGCGGCGACGGTGGCGGGAGGGATACGCAGTATTTT. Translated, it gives CASSGDGGGRDTQYF.

The CDR3 DNA sequence: TGTGCCAGCAGTTTATACGGGAGGCCTGAAGCTTTCTTT. Translating gives CASSLYGRPEAFF. The V call is TRBV27, the J call TRBJ1-1; D not certain. V lost 1 base and J lost 6, with 9 bases in between. Per the germline V gene, CDR1 is MNHEY and CDR2 is SMNVEV (reference sequence). The CDR3 totals 13 residues.

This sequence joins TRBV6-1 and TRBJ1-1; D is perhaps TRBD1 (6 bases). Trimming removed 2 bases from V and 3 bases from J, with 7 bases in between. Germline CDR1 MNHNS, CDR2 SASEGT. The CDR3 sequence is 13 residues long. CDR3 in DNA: TGTGCCAGCAGTGAACAGGGGTACACTGAAGCTTTCTTT. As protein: CASSEQGYTEAFF.

The CDR3, as DNA: TGTGCCTGGAGCTTAACAGTGGCTGGAAACACCATATATTTT. It is translated as CAWSLTVAGNTIYF. This sequence joins TRBV30 and TRBJ1-3; D is ambiguous. The CDR3 has 14 residues. Trimming took 3 bases from V and 2 from J, leaving 11 bases between them. CDR1 and CDR2 from the germline V gene are GTSNPN and SVGIG (reference sequence).

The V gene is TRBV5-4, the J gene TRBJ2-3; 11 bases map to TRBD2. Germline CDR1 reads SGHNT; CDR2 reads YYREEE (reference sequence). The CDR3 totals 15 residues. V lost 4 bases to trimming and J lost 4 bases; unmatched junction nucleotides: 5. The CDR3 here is CASSRSGGVSDTQYF. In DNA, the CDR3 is TGTGCCAGCAGCCGTAGCGGGGGGGTGTCAGATACGCAGTATTTT. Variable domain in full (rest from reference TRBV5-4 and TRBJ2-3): ETGVTQSPTHLIKTRGQQVTLRCSSQSGHNTVSWYQQALGQGPQFIFQYYREEENGRGNFPPRFSGLQFPNYSSELNVNALELDDSALYLCASSRSGGVSDTQYFGPGTRLTVL.

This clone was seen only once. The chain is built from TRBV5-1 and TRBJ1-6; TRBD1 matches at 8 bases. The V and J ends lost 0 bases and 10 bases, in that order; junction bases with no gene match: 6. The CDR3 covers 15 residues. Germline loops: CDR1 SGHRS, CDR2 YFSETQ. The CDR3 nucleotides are TGCGCCAGCAGCTTGGCAACAGGGGGATTGTCACCCCTCCACTTT. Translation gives CASSLATGGLSPLHF.

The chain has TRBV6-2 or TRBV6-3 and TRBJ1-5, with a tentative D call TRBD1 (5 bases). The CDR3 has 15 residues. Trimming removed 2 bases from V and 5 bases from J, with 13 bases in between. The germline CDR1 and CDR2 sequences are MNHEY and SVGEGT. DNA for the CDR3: TGTGCCAGCAGTTACGACGGGGGTGGAGATCAGCCCCAGCATTTT. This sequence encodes CASSYDGGGDQPQHF.

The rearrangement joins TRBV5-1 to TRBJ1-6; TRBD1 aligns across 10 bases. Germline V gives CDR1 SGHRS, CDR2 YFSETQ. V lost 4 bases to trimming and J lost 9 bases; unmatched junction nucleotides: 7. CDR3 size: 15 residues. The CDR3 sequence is CASSPGQGTRSPLHF. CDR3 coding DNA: TGCGCCAGCAGCCCGGGACAGGGGACTCGTTCACCCCTCCACTTT.

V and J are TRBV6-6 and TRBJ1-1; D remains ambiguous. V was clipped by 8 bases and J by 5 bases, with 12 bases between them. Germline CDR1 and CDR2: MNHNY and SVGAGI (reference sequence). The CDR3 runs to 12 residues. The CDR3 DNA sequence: TGTGCCAGCCGAGAGGGAAGGACTGAAGCTTTCTTT. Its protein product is CASREGRTEAFF.

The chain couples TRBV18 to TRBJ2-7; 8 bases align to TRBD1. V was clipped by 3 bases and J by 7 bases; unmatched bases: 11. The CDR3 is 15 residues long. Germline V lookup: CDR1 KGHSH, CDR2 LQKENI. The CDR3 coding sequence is TGTGCCAGCTCACCGTTCGGACAGGGTGGGGGGGAGCAGTACTTC. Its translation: CASSPFGQGGGEQYF.

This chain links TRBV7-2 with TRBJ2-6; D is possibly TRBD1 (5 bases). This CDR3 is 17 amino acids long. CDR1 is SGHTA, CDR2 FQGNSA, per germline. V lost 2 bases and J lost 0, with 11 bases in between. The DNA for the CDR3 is TGTGCCAGCAGCTTAAACCAGGGATACTCTGGGGCCAACGTCCTGACTTTC. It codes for CASSLNQGYSGANVLTF.